One sample yielded the 32 T cell receptor beta chains listed below, sequenced in a study of T-cell memory formation after mild COVID-19. TCRdb re-derived calls from the 5' RACE reads in MiXCR, one entry per CDR3 protein. The sample has about 600,000 distinct CDR3 sequences; 20% to 25% are singletons. The specimen was PBMCs or a T cell subset sorted from them (not recorded which). The receptors here all came from an adult woman who had mild COVID-19 (a few samples of this study predate the infection). Cell type and time point are not known.

This chain connects TRBV6-4 to TRBJ1-6; D not certain. The V end was cut by 0 bases, the J end by 9 bases, with 6 bases between. Germline V lookup: CDR1 MRHNA, CDR2 SNTAGT. This CDR3 comprises 13 residues. The CDR3 nucleotides are TGTGCCAGCAGTGACTCCTCCGGTTCACCCCTCCACTTT. It translates to CASSDSSGSPLHF.

The sample holds a few counts of this clonotype. The CDR3 is CASKLSGKETQYF. The CDR3 nucleotides are TGTGCCAGCAAACTTAGCGGGAAAGAGACCCAGTACTTC. The gene calls are TRBV27 and TRBJ2-5; 8 bases match TRBD2. The CDR3 contains 13 residues. V lost 7 bases to trimming and J lost 3 bases; unmatched junction nucleotides: 4. Germline CDR1 is MNHEY and CDR2 is SMNVEV (reference sequence).

The J gene is TRBJ2-3, the V gene TRBV5-1; D is unclear. Germline CDR1 is SGHRS and CDR2 is YFSETQ. The ends were cut back, 0 bases at V and 0 bases at J, with 8 bases in the middle. This CDR3 is 15 amino acids long. The CDR3 DNA reads as TGCGCCAGCAGCTTGGACAGTACTAGCACAGATACGCAGTATTTT. Translated: CASSLDSTSTDTQYF.

The chain carries TRBV20-1 and TRBJ2-7; TRBD1 is a possible D gene (6 bases). CDR3 length equals 15 residues. With 1 base removed from V and 0 bases from J, the gap between germline ends came to 13 bases. The germline CDR1 and CDR2 sequences are DFQATT and SNEGSKA (reference sequence). CDR3 DNA sequence: TGCAGTGCTAGAGCCCTCCAGGACAGCTCCTACGAGCAGTACTTC. This translates into CSARALQDSSYEQYF.

V is TRBV3-1 and J is TRBJ2-5; no definite D call. Trimming removed 0 bases at V and 10 bases at J, with 12 bases between. The length of the CDR3 is 13 residues. Germline CDR1 and CDR2: LGHDT and YNNKEL (reference sequence). The CDR3 spells CASSQDPLLSQYF. The DNA of the CDR3 is TGTGCCAGCAGCCAAGATCCCCTCCTGAGCCAGTACTTC.

J is TRBJ1-4 and V is TRBV6-5; TRBD1 matches at 7 bases. V lost 5 bases, J lost 7 bases, and 13 bases stayed unmatched. Germline lookup yields CDR1 MNHEY and CDR2 SVGAGI. The CDR3 length is 16 residues. The CDR3 sequence is CASSGGHQGVSEKLFF. The CDR3 nucleotides read TGTGCCAGCAGTGGTGGGCACCAGGGGGTTAGTGAAAAACTGTTTTTT.

This clonotype turned up a few times. J is TRBJ2-1 and V is TRBV5-1; 12 nucleotides line up with TRBD2. This CDR3 spans 17 amino acids. The ends lost 3 bases at V and 8 bases at J; junction bases unmatched: 12. Germline V CDR1 and CDR2: SGHRS, YFSETQ. In DNA, the CDR3 is TGCGCCAGCAGCTCACGGACTAGCGGGGCCTTCCTCGATGAGCAGTTCTTC. It encodes CASSSRTSGAFLDEQFF.

This clonotype was detected a few times. The chain employs TRBV5-1 and TRBJ2-5; 9 bases map to TRBD2. The CDR3 runs to 18 residues. Trimming cost V 0 bases and J 2 bases; bases outside gene matches: 11. Germline lookup yields CDR1 SGHRS and CDR2 YFSETQ. The CDR3, as DNA: TGCGCCAGCAGCTTGGCCCTGGGCGGGGGGGCCCAACAAGAGACCCAGTACTTC. Translation: CASSLALGGGAQQETQYF.

This sequence joins TRBV7-9 and TRBJ2-1; 12 bases fit TRBD2. The trim removed 5 bases at V and 3 bases at J, leaving 5 bases unmatched. In germline, CDR1 is SEHNR, CDR2 FQNEAQ (reference sequence). This CDR3 comprises 16 residues. This chain's CDR3 is CASSARTSGNYNEQFF. The CDR3 bases are TGTGCCAGCAGCGCGAGGACTAGCGGGAACTACAATGAGCAGTTCTTC.

The rearrangement joins TRBV5-1 to TRBJ1-2; 9 bases line up with TRBD1. CDR3 length equals 12 residues. Germline CDR1 SGHRS, CDR2 YFSETQ. Trimming removed 4 bases from V and 8 bases from J; junction bases left unmatched: 3. Written as DNA, the CDR3 is TGCGCCAGCAGCCCAGGACAGGGGGGCTACACCTTC. Translation gives CASSPGQGGYTF.

This clonotype appeared a few times. The chain couples TRBV29-1 to TRBJ1-2; unclear D gene. This CDR3 spans 10 amino acids. V lost 4 bases to trimming and J lost 5 bases, with 5 bases between them. Germline CDR1 reads SQVTM; CDR2 reads ANQGSEA. CDR3 amino acids: CSVGQYGYTF. CDR3 in DNA: TGCAGCGTTGGGCAGTATGGCTACACCTTC.

This clonotype was counted a few times. Since the CDR3 does not end with the conserved phenylalanine or tryptophan, this likely comes from a read error. CDR3 protein: CASSQPGTGQFL. CDR3 nucleotides: TGTGCCAGCAGCCAACCCGGGACAGGGCAGTTCCTC. The genes are TRBV3-1 and TRBJ2-7; TRBD1 aligns across 8 bases. The J call is doubtful: the DNA matches TRBJ2-1 better. Per germline, CDR1 LGHDT and CDR2 YNNKEL (reference sequence). The CDR3 extends over 12 amino acids.

The V call is TRBV14, the J call TRBJ2-3, with 7 bases fitting TRBD2. Germline CDR1 SGHDN, CDR2 FVKESK. J was trimmed by 2 bases and V by 1 base; bases with no gene match: 9. The CDR3 covers 17 residues. The CDR3 sequence is CASSQGPGGSPTDTQYF. The CDR3, as DNA: TGTGCCAGCAGCCAAGGGCCGGGCGGGAGCCCCACAGATACGCAGTATTTT.

This clonotype was observed at least ten times. J is TRBJ1-1 and V is TRBV7-9; D not resolved. Per germline, CDR1 SEHNR and CDR2 FQNEAQ (reference sequence). The CDR3 length is 14 residues. Trimming pared 2 bases from V and 3 bases from J, leaving 10 bases between. The CDR3 DNA reads as TGTGCCAGCAGCTTAACGCAGGTTGACACTGAAGCTTTCTTT. Protein product: CASSLTQVDTEAFF.

This clonotype was detected ten times or more. The rearrangement links TRBV5-1 to TRBJ2-3; TRBD1 is a possible D gene (5 bases). With 5 bases removed from V and 6 bases from J, the gap between germline ends came to 19 bases. CDR1 is SGHRS, CDR2 YFSETQ, per germline. CDR3 length equals 15 residues. The CDR3 reads CASSFAGEGVDTQYF. The CDR3 DNA reads as TGCGCCAGCAGTTTTGCTGGGGAAGGGGTGGATACGCAGTATTTT.

Concerning this clonotype itself: This is likely an artifact of a read error, given a far larger clone one base away. The chain has TRBV18 and TRBJ2-5; D uncertain. Germline CDR1 and CDR2: KGHSH and LQKENI. This CDR3 has 11 amino acids. The CDR3 sequence: CDSSPQETQYF. CDR3 nucleotide sequence: TGTGACAGCTCACCACAAGAGACCCAGTACTTC.

V usage is TRBV18 and J usage is TRBJ1-2, with D unresolved. Germline-derived CDR1 and CDR2 are KGHSH and LQKENI. The CDR3 is 16 residues long. Trimming cost V 0 bases and J 0 bases, with 11 bases left between them. The CDR3, as DNA: TGTGCCAGCTCACCACCGAATCCGGGTACTAACTATGGCTACACCTTC. Its protein product is CASSPPNPGTNYGYTF.

This rearrangement joins TRBV4-1 to TRBJ2-2; D gene unclear. Per germline, CDR1 MGHRA and CDR2 YSYEKL. The V end lost 3 bases, the J end lost 5 bases, and 7 bases lay between the germline ends. The CDR3 has 13 residues. CDR3 coding DNA: TGCGCCAGCAGCCATCCTGGAACCGGGGAGCTGTTTTTT. It specifies CASSHPGTGELFF.

This clonotype was counted a few times. The J gene is TRBJ2-5, the V gene TRBV7-2, with 10 bases that match TRBD2. CDR3 length: 15 amino acids. V was clipped by 1 base and J by 4 bases; unmatched bases: 3. CDR1 and CDR2 (germline): SGHTA, FQGNSA. The chain's CDR3 is CASSLVSGRGETQYF. The CDR3 DNA sequence: TGTGCCAGCAGCTTAGTCAGCGGGAGGGGAGAGACCCAGTACTTC.

The chain has TRBV5-5 and TRBJ2-2, with 12 positions matching TRBD2. The V gene's germline CDR1 is SGHKS and CDR2 YYEKEE (reference sequence). V shed 3 bases and J 7 bases; nucleotides not matched to a gene: 4. The CDR3 sequence is 15 residues long. This CDR3 reads CASSSSGGAGGELFF. The CDR3 DNA follows: TGTGCCAGCAGCTCTAGCGGGGGGGCCGGCGGGGAGCTGTTTTTT.

The genes are TRBV12-3 or TRBV12-4 and TRBJ2-1, with D perhaps being TRBD1 or TRBD2 (5 bases each). This CDR3 region has 17 residues. V was pared by 2 bases and J by 3 bases, with 17 bases between. CDR3 DNA: TGTGCCAGCAGTTTAAGGGCCCGGGGCCAACACTACAATGAGCAGTTCTTC. Amino acid sequence: CASSLRARGQHYNEQFF.

The chain employs TRBV7-9 and TRBJ2-1, with unresolved D. The CDR3 consists of 13 residues. V was cut by 0 bases and J by 6 bases, with 6 bases left in between. Per germline, CDR1 SEHNR and CDR2 FQNEAQ (reference sequence). CDR3 region: CASSLARTNEQFF. The CDR3 region has the DNA TGTGCCAGCAGCTTAGCCAGGACCAATGAGCAGTTCTTC.

This clonotype was seen a few times. The DNA of the CDR3 is TGTGCCAGCAGAGTTCACGGGGGCACCTACGAGCAGTACTTC. As protein: CASRVHGGTYEQYF. The V gene is TRBV12-3 or TRBV12-4, the J gene TRBJ2-7; the D call may be TRBD1 or TRBD2 (6 bases each). The CDR3 spans 14 residues. Trimming stripped 6 bases from V and 2 bases from J, with 14 bases between.

This chain joins TRBV7-8 and TRBJ2-1, with TRBD2 matching 8 bases. This CDR3 has 14 amino acids. V lost 4 bases to trimming and J lost 6 bases; unmatched junction nucleotides: 5. Looked up from germline, CDR1 is SGHVS and CDR2 is FQNEAQ. The CDR3 DNA follows: TGTGCCAGCAGCTCTGATCTAGCGGGCAATGAGCAGTTCTTC. Protein: CASSSDLAGNEQFF. Complete variable domain (other parts from reference TRBV7-8 and TRBJ2-1): GAGVSQSPRYKVAKRGQDVALRCDPISGHVSLFWYQQALGQGPEFLTYFQNEAQLDKSGLPSDRFFAERPEGSVSTLKIQRTQQEDSAVYLCASSSDLAGNEQFFGPGTRLTVL.

The chain employs TRBV7-3 and TRBJ1-2; no definite D call. The germline V gene has CDR1 SGHTA and CDR2 FQGTGA. The CDR3 length is 13 residues. V was pared by 5 bases and J by 14 bases, with 21 bases between. The CDR3 DNA sequence: TGTGCCAGCAGCCGCTCGGGCCTGTTACCAGCTACCTTC. Protein sequence: CASSRSGLLPATF. The full variable domain, in which reference TRBV7-3 and TRBJ1-2 provide the parts outside the CDR3, is GAGVSQTPSNKVTEKGKYVELRCDPISGHTALYWYRQSLGQGPEFLIYFQGTGAADDSGLPNDRFFAVRPEGSVSTLKIQRTERGDSAVYLCASSRSGLLPATFGSGTRLTVV.

This chain links TRBV7-8 with TRBJ2-7, with D hard to call. This CDR3 has 15 amino acids. Deletions cut 1 base from V and 3 bases from J, with 13 bases between. Germline V lookup: CDR1 SGHVS, CDR2 FQNEAQ. CDR3: CASSLGRRSYYEQYF. The CDR3 coding sequence is TGTGCCAGCAGCTTAGGTCGGCGGTCGTACTACGAGCAGTACTTC. Together with reference TRBV7-8 and TRBJ2-7, the CDR3 gives the full variable domain: GAGVSQSPRYKVAKRGQDVALRCDPISGHVSLFWYQQALGQGPEFLTYFQNEAQLDKSGLPSDRFFAERPEGSVSTLKIQRTQQEDSAVYLCASSLGRRSYYEQYFGPGTRLTVT.

The V gene is TRBV12-3 or TRBV12-4, the J gene TRBJ2-1, with 12 bases matching TRBD2. J gave up 5 bases and V 5 bases, and 7 bases lay outside the gene matches. The CDR3 totals 16 residues. The CDR3 is CASSNPGLAGNNEQFF. DNA of the CDR3: TGTGCCAGCAGTAACCCCGGACTAGCGGGGAACAATGAGCAGTTCTTC.

The chain recombines TRBV12-3 or TRBV12-4 with TRBJ2-4; D is unclear. The CDR3 consists of 12 residues. The V end was cut by 3 bases, the J end by 8 bases, with 8 bases between. The CDR3 DNA sequence: TGTGCCAGCAGTTTTAAGGGTGACATTCAGTACTTC. Encoded protein: CASSFKGDIQYF.

This clonotype was picked up a small number of times. V usage is TRBV20-1 and J usage is TRBJ1-1; unclear D gene. Germline CDR1 reads DFQATT; CDR2 reads SNEGSKA (reference sequence). The CDR3 extends over 13 amino acids. V was cut by 6 bases and J by 1 base, with 12 bases left in between. The CDR3 coding sequence is TGCAGTGCGACCTTAGGGAGGAACACTGAAGCTTTCTTT. This gives the protein CSATLGRNTEAFF.

Here the CDR3 reads CASTSSSSGANVLTF. The CDR3 nucleotides are TGTGCCAGCACAAGCAGCAGCTCTGGGGCCAACGTCCTGACTTTC. The rearrangement joins TRBV5-4 to TRBJ2-6; D is unresolved. Looked up from germline, CDR1 is SGHNT and CDR2 is YYREEE (reference sequence). There are 15 residues in the CDR3. V lost 6 bases and J lost 0, with 10 bases in between. The variable domain in full, with the rest retrieved from reference TRBV5-4 and TRBJ2-6, is ETGVTQSPTHLIKTRGQQVTLRCSSQSGHNTVSWYQQALGQGPQFIFQYYREEENGRGNFPPRFSGLQFPNYSSELNVNALELDDSALYLCASTSSSSGANVLTFGAGSRLTVL.

This chain links TRBV6-5 with TRBJ2-7; D not resolved. CDR1 MNHEY and CDR2 SVGAGI come from the germline V gene. The V and J ends lost 8 bases and 7 bases respectively, with 9 bases between them. This CDR3 spans 10 amino acids. CDR3 in DNA: TGTGCCAGCGGGCATGGTGAGCAGTACTTC. Amino acids: CASGHGEQYF.

CDR3 region: CASSVQPGQGVLNEKLFF. The CDR3 nucleotides are TGTGCCAGCAGCGTCCAACCGGGACAGGGGGTTTTAAATGAAAAACTGTTTTTT. This rearrangement joins TRBV7-3 to TRBJ1-4; 11 bases are shared with TRBD1. The CDR3 is 18 amino acids. Germline loops: CDR1 SGHTA, CDR2 FQGTGA. The V and J ends lost 5 bases and 5 bases, in that order; junction bases with no gene match: 13.